This T cell receptor (beta chain) was profiled in a study of T cell responses to AZD1222 COVID-19 vaccine. Study in general: Investigators merged groups given second doses at roughly 4 or roughly 12 weeks. Study results and caveats: At baseline, just five to seven AZD1222 recipients tested seropositive. White British donors predominated, females outnumbered males, and clonal diversity was possibly underestimated.

Sequenced by immunoSEQ multiplex PCR; TCRdb stores in-frame clones only, minus some. The data hold under 150,000 clones, with roughly 92% observed a single time. Trimming shortened V by 10 bases and J by 2 bases, and 14 bases separated the two germline ends. This CDR3 contains 13 residues. Germline V gene data show CDR1 as MDHEN and CDR2 as SYDVKM. As to this clone: Antigen specificity is unknown.

The sequence came from an adult in good health. The J gene is TRBJ1-2, the V gene TRBV28; no firm D call. The sample consisted of peripheral blood, taken on day 0 of AZD1222 vaccination. In DNA, the CDR3 is TGTGCCACCAACTCCGGCGGGAACTATGGCTACACCTTC. This codes for CATNSGGNYGYTF.